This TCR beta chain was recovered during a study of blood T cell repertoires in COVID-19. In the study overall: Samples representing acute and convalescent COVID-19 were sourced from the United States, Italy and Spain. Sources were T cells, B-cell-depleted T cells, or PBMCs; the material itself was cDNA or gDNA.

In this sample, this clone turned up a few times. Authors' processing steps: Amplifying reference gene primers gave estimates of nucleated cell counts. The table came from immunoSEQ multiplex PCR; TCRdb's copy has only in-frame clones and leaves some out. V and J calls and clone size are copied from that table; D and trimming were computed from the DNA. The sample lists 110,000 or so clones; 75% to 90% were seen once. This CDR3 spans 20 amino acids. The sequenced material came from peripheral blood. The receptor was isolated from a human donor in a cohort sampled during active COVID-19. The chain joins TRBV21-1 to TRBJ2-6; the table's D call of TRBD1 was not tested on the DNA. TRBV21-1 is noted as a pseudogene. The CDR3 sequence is CASSTPHRQGALCGANVLTF. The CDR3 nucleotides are TGTGCCAGCAGCACACCCCACCGACAGGGGGCTCTTTGCGGGGCCAACGTCCTGACTTTC.